This T cell receptor beta chain came from a study of T-cell reconstitution after alpha-beta-depleted transplantation in children. Germline CDR1 SQVTM, CDR2 ANQGSEA. The CDR3 sequence is 15 residues long. Trimming left V 2 bases short and J 4 bases short, with 18 bases between. The table lists this clonotype with many counts. Its antigen is unidentified. Unique molecular identifiers were incorporated into the prepared TCRbeta library. TCRdb itself ran the PCR reads through MiXCR, one entry per CDR3 protein. The repertoire has 150,000 to 250,000 distinct CDR3 sequences, 5.5% to 7% of them found once; the top ten carry roughly 4.7%. General study findings and limits: Reported findings indicate that, about two months after transplant, alpha-beta T cells came from several hundred expanded clones, which were derived from non-depleted graft cells. Once a year had passed after transplant, T-cell counts and diversity came mostly from newly produced T cells. At day 60, the high TCRbeta diversity found in some patients originated from recipient T cells and thymic progenitors that had survived.

The chain combines TRBV29-1 with TRBJ2-7, with D possibly matching TRBD2 (5 bases). Source: PBMCs, taken before TCRalphabeta/CD19-depleted stem cell transplant. The receptor was derived from a girl less than two years old with combined immunodeficiency, due to receive a stem cell transplant. CDR3 DNA sequence: TGCAGCGTTGAACTTGAGGGCAAGGGAACGTACGAGCAGTACTTC. Protein product: CSVELEGKGTYEQYF.